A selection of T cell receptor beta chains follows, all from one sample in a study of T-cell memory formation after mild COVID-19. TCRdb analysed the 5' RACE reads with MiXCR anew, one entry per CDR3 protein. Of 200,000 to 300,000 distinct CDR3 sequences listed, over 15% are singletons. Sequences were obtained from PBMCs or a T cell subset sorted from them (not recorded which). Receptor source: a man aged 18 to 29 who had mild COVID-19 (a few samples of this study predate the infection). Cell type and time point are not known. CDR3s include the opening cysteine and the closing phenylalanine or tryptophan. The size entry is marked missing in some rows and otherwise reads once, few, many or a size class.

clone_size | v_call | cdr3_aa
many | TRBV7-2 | CASSFWAGGNEQFF
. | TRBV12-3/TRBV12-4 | CASSLVVPWGGYTF
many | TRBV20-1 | CSARDPRGGYNEQFF
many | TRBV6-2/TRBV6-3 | CASSSHRGSNTEAFF
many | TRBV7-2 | CASSSWETQYF
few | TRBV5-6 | CASRYGTDTQYF
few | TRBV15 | CATSRDTMNTEAFF
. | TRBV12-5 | CASGLARGGPTDTQYF
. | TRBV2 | CASSGNPWTEAFF
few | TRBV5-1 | CASSLLSGVENIQYF
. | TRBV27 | CASSKTGSNYGYTF
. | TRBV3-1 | CASSPGLFGKLFF
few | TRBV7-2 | CASSLEPTSPYNEQFF
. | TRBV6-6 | CASAGLAGRNTQYF
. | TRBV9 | CASQGARVEQFF
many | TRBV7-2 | CASRPDRSNSPLHF
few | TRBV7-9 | CASSLLNTGRGSGYTF
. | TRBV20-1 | CSARFGDGDTQYF
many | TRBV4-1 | CASSQDRGNTGELFF
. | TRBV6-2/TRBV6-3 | CASSWDRGTNEAFF
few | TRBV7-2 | CARPDGATGNQPQHF
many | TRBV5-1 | CASSPPGTLNTGELFF
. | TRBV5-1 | CASSSQEYNYGYTF
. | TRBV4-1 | CASSQEGDEQYF
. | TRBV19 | CASSLGVFSNQPQHF
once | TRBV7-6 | CASSHRTEASETQYF
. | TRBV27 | CASSLQVAALSGANVLTF
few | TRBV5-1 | CASRPQRGGRNEQFF
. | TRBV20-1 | CSAREAGYHSPLHF
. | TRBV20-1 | CSAGTPGANVLTF
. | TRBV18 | CASSTQSYQETQYF
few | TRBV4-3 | CASSQVGDRGRNEQFF
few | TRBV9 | CASSADRVGLGTQYF
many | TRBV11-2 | CASSLGAGGQETQYF
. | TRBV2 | CASSRNLATDTQYF
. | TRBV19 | CASLPRQVEAFF
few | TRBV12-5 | CASGSGALTGELFF
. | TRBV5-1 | CASSLVPIRRQYF
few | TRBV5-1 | CASSIGTSGEETQYF
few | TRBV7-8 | CASSRTGFINEKLFF
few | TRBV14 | CASSQGHRNTEAFF
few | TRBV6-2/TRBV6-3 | CASIHPRGAVNEQFF
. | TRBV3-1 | CASSRRSGAGEQYF
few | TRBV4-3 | CASSQDPGGGGANVLTF
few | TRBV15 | CATSRALAPGETQYF
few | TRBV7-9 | CASSLGFGTPEGPEAFF
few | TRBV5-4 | CASSSGQGVRQYF
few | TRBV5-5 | CASSLEIVQINQPQHF
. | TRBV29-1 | CSVVVQPNYGYTF